The 2 T cell receptor beta chains presented below share a single source sample, sequenced in a study of T cells in Graves' hyperthyroidism and ophthalmopathy (dated by TCRdb to between 2018 and 2020). Libraries were prepared through multiplex PCR. TCRdb lists the instrument as Illumina HiSeq 2000. TCR beta CDR3 regions were amplified from RNA transcripts. For the first round of RT-PCR on the TCR CDR3, the HTBI primer set was used together with the Qiagen OneStep RT-PCR kit. TCRdb applied fastp at Q25 and MiXCR to the public reads, then kept only in-frame beta chains. Each CDR3 protein gets just one entry, which takes the most common genes and DNA from the rows behind it. The sample yields 210,000 or so distinct CDR3 sequences; more than 15% were counted once. Approximately 50% of the sample goes to the ten largest clones. Sample: blood. These TCRs come from a man aged 50 or older with Graves' hyperthyroidism.

Notes on this clonotype: A single base separates this from a much larger clone, so it may be a read error. The chain employs TRBV11-2 and TRBJ2-1; 7 nucleotides match TRBD1. The junction had 13 bases not matched to a gene; V was cut back by 6 bases and J by 2 bases. The CDR3 covers 17 residues. Germline lookup yields CDR1 SGHAT and CDR2 FQNNGV. The CDR3 nucleotides read TGTGCCAGCAGACCGGGACAGCCTTACTTAACCTACAATGAGCAGTTCTTC. It translates to CASRPGQPYLTYNEQFF. The full variable domain, with the rest looked up from reference TRBV11-2 and TRBJ2-1, is EAGVAQSPRYKIIEKRQSVAFWCNPISGHATLYWYQQILGQGPKLLIQFQNNGVVDDSQLPKDRFSAERLKGVDSTLKIQPAKLEDSAVYLCASRPGQPYLTYNEQFFGPGTRLTVL.

This clonotype occurred many times. The chain carries TRBV4-3 and TRBJ2-7; 10 bases map to TRBD2. The germline gives CDR1 LGHNA, CDR2 YSLEER. This CDR3 contains 15 residues. The V segment lost 0 bases and the J segment 6 bases; nucleotides outside the gene matches: 5. In DNA, the CDR3 is TGCGCCAGCAGCCAAGATCTAGCGGGAGTCGGCGAGCAGTACTTC. This translates into CASSQDLAGVGEQYF.